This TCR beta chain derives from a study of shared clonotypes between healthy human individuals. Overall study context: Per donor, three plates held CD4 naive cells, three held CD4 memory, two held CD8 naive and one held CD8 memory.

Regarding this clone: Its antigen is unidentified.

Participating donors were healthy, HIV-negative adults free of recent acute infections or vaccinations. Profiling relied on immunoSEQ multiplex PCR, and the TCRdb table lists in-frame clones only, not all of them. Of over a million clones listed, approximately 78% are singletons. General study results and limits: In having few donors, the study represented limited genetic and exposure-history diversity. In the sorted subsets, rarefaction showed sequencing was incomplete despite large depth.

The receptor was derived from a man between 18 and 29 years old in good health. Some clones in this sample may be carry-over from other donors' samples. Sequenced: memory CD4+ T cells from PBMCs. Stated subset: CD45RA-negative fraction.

The CDR3 here is CASSLGDRSNTGELFF. The CDR3 bases are TGCGCCAGCAGCTTGGGTGACCGATCGAACACCGGGGAGCTGTTTTTT. The V gene is TRBV5-1, the J gene TRBJ2-2; D uncertain. Germline values: CDR1 SGHRS, CDR2 YFSETQ. The CDR3 covers 16 residues. The V and J ends lost 0 bases and 0 bases respectively, with 9 bases between them.